The source of this T cell receptor (beta chain) is a study of glioma-infiltrating T cells. Study outcomes and limitations: Non-neoplastic patients had below-expected tissue-blood divergence, while all gliomas exceeded expectation. Only very few CDR3 sequences appeared in both tissue and blood.

The CDR3 runs to 15 residues. The germline V gene has CDR1 MNHEY and CDR2 SVGAGI. V was clipped by 8 bases and J by 0 bases; unmatched bases: 6. The iRepertoire nested amplicon-rescue multiplex PCR amplified TCR alpha and beta CDR3s from RNA. Tissue mRNA or PBMC total RNA, about 85-400 ng, went into one-step reverse transcription and amplification. Each CDR3 protein gets one entry after TCRdb re-called the multiplex PCR reads with MiXCR. The sample carries more than 110,000 distinct CDR3 sequences, around 40% recorded once. As to this clonotype: Antigen unknown.

The chain carries TRBV6-5 and TRBJ2-5; 10 positions match TRBD2. The sequenced sample consisted of glioma tissue, nonneoplastic brain tissue, or PBMCs (not recorded which). This TCR derives from a human donor with low-grade glioma or glioblastoma, undergoing nonglioma brain surgery, or in good health (not recorded which). The CDR3 region has the DNA TGTGCCAGCGGTTCGGGACTAGCGCACCAAGAGACCCAGTACTTC. This translates into CASGSGLAHQETQYF.